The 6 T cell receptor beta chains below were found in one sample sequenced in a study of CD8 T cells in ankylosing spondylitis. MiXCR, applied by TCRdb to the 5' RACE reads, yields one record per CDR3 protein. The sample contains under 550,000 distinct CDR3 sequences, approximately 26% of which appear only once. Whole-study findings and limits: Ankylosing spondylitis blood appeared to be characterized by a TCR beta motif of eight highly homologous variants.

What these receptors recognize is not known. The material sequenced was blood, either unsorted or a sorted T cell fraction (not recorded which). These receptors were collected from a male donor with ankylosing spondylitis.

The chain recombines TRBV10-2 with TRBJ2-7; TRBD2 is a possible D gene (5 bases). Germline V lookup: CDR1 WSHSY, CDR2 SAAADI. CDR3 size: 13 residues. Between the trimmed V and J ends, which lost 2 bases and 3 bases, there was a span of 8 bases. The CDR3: CASSEGRVYEQYV. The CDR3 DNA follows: TGCGCCAGCAGTGAGGGGCGGGTCTACGAGCAGTACGTC.

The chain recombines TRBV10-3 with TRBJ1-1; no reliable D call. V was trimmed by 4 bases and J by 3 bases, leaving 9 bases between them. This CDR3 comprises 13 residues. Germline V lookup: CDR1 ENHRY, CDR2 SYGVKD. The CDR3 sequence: CAISAVLDTEAFF. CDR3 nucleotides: TGTGCCATCAGTGCTGTACTGGACACTGAAGCTTTCTTT.

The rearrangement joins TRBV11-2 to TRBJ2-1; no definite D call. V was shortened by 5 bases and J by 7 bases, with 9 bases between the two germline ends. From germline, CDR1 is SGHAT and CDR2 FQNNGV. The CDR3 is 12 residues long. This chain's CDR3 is CASSQAGNEQFF. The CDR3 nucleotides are TGTGCCAGCAGCCAGGCCGGTAATGAGCAGTTCTTC.

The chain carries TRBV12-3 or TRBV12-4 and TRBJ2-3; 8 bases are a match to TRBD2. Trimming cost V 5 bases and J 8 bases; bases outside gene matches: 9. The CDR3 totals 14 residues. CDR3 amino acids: CASSRGLATATQYF. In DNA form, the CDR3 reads TGTGCCAGCAGTCGCGGACTAGCAACGGCTACGCAGTATTTT.

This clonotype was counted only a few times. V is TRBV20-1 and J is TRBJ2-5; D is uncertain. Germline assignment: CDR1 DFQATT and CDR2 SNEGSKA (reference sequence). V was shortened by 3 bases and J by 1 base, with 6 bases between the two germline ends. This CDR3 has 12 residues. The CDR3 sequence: CSASTVQETQYF. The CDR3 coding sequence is TGCAGTGCTAGCACGGTCCAAGAGACCCAGTACTTC.

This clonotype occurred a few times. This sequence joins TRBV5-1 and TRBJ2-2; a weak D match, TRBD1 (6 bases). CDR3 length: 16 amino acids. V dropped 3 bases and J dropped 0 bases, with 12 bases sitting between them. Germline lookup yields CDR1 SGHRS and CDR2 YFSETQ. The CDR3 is CASSSVQGTNTGELFF. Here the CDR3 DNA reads TGCGCCAGCAGCTCTGTCCAGGGGACGAACACCGGGGAGCTGTTTTTT.